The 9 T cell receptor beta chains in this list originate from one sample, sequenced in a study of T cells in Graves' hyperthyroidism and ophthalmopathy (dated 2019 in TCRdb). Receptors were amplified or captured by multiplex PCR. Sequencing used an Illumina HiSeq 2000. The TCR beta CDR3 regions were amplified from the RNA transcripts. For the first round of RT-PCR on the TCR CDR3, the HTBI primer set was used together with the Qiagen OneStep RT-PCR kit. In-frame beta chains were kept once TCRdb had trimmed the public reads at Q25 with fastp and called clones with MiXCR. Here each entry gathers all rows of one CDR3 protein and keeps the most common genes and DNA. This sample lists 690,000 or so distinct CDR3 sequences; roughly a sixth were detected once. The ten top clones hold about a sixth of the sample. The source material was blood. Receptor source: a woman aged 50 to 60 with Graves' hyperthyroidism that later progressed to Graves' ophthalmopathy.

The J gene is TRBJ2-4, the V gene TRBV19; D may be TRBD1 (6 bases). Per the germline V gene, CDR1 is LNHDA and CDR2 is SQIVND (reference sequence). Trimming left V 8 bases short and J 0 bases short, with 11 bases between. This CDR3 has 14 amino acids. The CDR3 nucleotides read TGTGCCAGTGGACAGTTACTAGCCAAAAACATTCAGTACTTC. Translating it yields CASGQLLAKNIQYF.

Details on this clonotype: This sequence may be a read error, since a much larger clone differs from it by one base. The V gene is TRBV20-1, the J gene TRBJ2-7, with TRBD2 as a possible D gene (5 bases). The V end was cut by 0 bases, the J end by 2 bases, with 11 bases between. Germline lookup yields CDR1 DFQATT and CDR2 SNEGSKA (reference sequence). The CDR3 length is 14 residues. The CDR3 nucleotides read TGCAGTGCTAGAGAAATAGCGTACGCCTACGAGCAGTACTTC. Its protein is CSAREIAYAYEQYF.

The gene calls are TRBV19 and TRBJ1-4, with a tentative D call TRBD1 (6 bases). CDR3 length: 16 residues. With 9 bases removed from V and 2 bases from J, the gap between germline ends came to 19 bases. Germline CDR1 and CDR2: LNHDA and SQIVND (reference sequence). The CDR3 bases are TGTGCCAGCGCTAGCTACGGACAGTTTACTAATGAAAAACTGTTTTTT. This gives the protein CASASYGQFTNEKLFF. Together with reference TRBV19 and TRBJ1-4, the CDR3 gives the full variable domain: DGGITQSPKYLFRKEGQNVTLSCEQNLNHDAMYWYRQDPGQGLRLIYYSQIVNDFQKGDIAEGYSVSREKKESFPLTVTSAQKNPTAFYLCASASYGQFTNEKLFFGSGTQLSVL.

The CDR3 reads CASSPGLGDTEAFF. The DNA of the CDR3 is TGCGCCAGCAGCCCGGGACTGGGGGATACTGAAGCTTTCTTT. The chain employs TRBV4-1 and TRBJ1-1, with a weak D call TRBD1 (5 bases). With 4 bases removed from V and 5 bases from J, the gap between germline ends came to 14 bases. Germline values: CDR1 MGHRA, CDR2 YSYEKL. CDR3 length: 14 amino acids.

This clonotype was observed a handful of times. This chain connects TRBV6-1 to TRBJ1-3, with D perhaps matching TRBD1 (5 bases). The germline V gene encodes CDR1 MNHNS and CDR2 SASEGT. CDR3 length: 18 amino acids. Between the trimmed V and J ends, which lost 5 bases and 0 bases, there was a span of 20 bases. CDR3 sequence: CASSRLGRNSFSGNTIYF. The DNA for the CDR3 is TGTGCCAGCAGTCGTTTGGGACGGAATTCTTTCTCTGGAAACACCATATATTTT.

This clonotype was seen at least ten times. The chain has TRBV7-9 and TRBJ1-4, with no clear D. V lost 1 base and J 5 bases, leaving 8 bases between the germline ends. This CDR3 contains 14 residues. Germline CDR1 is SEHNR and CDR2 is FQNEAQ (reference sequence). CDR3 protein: CASSLGLRNEKLFF. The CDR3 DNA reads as TGTGCCAGCAGCTTAGGATTGAGAAATGAAAAACTGTTTTTT.

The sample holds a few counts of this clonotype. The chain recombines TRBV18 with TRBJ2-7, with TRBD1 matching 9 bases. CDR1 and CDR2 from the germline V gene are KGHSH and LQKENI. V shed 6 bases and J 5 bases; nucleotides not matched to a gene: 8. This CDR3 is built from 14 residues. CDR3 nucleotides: TGTGCCAGCTCCCCGGACAGGGGCTTCCACGAGCAGTACTTC. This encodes CASSPDRGFHEQYF.

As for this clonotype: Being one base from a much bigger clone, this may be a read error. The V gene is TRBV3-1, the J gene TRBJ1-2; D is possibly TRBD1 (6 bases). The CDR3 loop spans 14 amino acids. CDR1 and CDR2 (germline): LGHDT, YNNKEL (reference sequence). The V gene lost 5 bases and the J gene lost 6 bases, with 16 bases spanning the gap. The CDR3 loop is CASSSQTWGHGYTF. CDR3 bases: TGTGCCAGCAGCTCGCAGACATGGGGGCATGGCTACACCTTC.

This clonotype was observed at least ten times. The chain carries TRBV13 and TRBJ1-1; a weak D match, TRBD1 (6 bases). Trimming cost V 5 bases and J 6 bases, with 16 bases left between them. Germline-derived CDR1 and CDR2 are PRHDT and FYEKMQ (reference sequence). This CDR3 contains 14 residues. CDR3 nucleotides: TGTGCCAGCAGCCCCCACAGGGAGGTTGCTGAAGCTTTCTTT. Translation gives CASSPHREVAEAFF.